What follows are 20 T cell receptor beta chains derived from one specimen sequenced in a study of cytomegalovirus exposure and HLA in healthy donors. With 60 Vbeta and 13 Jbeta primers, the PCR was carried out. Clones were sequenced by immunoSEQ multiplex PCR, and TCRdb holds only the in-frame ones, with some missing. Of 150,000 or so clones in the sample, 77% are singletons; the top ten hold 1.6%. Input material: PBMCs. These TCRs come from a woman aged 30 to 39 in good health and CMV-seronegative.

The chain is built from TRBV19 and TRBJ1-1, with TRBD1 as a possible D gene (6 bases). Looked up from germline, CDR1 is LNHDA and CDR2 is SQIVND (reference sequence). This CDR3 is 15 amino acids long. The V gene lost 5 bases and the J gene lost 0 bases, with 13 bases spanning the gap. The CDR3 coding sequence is TGTGCCAGTAGTGTACAGGGCCCCCTGAACACTGAAGCTTTCTTT. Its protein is CASSVQGPLNTEAFF.

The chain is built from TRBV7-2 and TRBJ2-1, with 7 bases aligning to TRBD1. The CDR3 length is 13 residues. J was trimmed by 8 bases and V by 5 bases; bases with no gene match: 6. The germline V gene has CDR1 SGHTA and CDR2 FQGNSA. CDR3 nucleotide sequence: TGTGCCAGCAGCATAAATCAGGGGGATGAGCAGTTCTTC. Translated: CASSINQGDEQFF.

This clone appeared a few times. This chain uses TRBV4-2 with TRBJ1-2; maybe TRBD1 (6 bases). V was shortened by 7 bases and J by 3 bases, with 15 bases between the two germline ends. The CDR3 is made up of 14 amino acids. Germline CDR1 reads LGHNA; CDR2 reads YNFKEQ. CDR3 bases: TGTGCCAGCACCCCGGGACACATTCACTATGGCTACACCTTC. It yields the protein CASTPGHIHYGYTF.

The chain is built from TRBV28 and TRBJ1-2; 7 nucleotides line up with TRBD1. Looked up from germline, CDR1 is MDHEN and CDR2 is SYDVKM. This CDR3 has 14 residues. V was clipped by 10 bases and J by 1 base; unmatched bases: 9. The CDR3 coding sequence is TGTGCCACCGGTGGAGGGGGCGGTAACTATGGCTACACCTTC. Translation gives CATGGGGGNYGYTF.

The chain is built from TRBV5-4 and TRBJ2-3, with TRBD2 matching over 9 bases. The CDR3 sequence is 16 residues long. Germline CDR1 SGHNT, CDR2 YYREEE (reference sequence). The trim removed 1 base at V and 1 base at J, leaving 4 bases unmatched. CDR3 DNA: TGTGCCAGCAGCTTGACGGCTAGCGGGGGCACAGATACGCAGTATTTT. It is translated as CASSLTASGGTDTQYF.

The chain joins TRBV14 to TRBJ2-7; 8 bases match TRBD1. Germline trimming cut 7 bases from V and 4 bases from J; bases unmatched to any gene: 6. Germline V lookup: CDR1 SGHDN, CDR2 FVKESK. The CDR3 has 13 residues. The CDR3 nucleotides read TGTGCCAGCAAGGGCAGGGGGCAATACGAGCAGTACTTC. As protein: CASKGRGQYEQYF.

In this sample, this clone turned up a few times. The DNA for the CDR3 is TGTGCCAGCAGTCTAGCCTCCGAGAGCTCCTACGAGCAGTACTTC. Its translation: CASSLASESSYEQYF. The chain joins TRBV7-9 to TRBJ2-7, with D possibly TRBD2 on 5 matching bases. Germline assignment: CDR1 SEHNR and CDR2 FQNEAQ (reference sequence). Trimming shortened V by 6 bases and J by 0 bases, and 15 bases separated the two germline ends. CDR3 length: 15 amino acids.

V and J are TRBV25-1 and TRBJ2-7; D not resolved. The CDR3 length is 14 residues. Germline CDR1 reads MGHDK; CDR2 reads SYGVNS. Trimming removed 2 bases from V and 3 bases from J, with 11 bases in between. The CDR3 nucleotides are TGTGCCAGCAGTGAAGGTGGCGGAATCTACGAGCAGTACTTC. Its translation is CASSEGGGIYEQYF.

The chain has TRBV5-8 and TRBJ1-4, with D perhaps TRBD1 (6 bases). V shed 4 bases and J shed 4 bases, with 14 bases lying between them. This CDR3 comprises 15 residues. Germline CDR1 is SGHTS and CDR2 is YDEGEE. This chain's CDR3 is CASSPGQHYNEKLFF. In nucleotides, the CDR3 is TGTGCCAGCAGCCCCGGACAGCACTATAATGAAAAACTGTTTTTT.

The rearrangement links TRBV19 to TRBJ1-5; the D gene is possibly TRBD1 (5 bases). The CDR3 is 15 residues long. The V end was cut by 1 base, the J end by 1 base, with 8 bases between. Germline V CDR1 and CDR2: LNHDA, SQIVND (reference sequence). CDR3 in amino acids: CASSIVGQSNQPQHF. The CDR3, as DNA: TGTGCCAGTAGTATAGTCGGACAAAGCAATCAGCCCCAGCATTTT.

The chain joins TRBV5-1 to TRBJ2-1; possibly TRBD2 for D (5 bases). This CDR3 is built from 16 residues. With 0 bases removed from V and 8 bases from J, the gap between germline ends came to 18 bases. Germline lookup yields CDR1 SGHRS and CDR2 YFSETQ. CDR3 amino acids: CASSLGTRTKGDEQFF. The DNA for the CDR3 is TGCGCCAGCAGCTTGGGGACTCGGACGAAAGGTGATGAGCAGTTCTTC.

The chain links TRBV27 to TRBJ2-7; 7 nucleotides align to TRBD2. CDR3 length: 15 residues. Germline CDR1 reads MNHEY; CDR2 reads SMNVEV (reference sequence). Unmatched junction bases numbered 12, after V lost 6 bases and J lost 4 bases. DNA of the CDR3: TGTGCCAGCAGCCTTTGGGCGGGAGAGGGGTACGAGCAGTACTTC. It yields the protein CASSLWAGEGYEQYF.

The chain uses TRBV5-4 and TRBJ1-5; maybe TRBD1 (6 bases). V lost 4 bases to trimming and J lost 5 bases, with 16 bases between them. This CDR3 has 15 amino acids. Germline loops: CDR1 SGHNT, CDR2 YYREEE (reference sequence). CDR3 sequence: CASSQDVRGDQPQHF. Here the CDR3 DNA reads TGTGCCAGCAGCCAAGATGTCAGGGGAGATCAGCCCCAGCATTTT. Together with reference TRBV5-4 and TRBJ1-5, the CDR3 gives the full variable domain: ETGVTQSPTHLIKTRGQQVTLRCSSQSGHNTVSWYQQALGQGPQFIFQYYREEENGRGNFPPRFSGLQFPNYSSELNVNALELDDSALYLCASSQDVRGDQPQHFGDGTRLSIL.

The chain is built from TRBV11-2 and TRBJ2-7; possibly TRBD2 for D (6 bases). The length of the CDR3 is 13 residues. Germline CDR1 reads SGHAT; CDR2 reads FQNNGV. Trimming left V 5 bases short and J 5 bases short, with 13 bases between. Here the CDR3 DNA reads TGTGCCAGCAGCCCACTTGGGGGGAACGAGCAGTACTTC. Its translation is CASSPLGGNEQYF.

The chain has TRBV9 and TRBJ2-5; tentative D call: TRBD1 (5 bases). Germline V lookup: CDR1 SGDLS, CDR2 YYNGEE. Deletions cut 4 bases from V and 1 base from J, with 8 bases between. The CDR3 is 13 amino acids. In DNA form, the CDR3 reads TGTGCCAGCAGCCCAGGGATCCAAGAGACCCAGTACTTC. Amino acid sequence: CASSPGIQETQYF.

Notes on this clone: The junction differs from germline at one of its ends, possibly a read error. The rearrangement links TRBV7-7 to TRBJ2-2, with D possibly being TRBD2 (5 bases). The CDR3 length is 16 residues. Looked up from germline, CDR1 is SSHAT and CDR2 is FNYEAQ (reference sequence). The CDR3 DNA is TGTGCTAGCAGCTTATCTCCGGGAACGAGGACCGGGGAGCTGTTTTTT. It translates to CASSLSPGTRTGELFF.

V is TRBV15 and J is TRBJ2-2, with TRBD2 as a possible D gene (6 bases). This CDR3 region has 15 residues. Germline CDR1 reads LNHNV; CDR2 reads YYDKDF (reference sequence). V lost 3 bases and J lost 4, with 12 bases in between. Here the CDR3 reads CATSSRRGLTGELFF. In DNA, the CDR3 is TGTGCCACCAGCAGTAGGAGGGGACTCACCGGGGAGCTGTTTTTT.

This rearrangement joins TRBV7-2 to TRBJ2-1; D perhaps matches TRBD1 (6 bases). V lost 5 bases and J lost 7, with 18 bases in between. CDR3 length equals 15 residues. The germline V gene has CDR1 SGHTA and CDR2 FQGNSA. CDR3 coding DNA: TGTGCCAGCAGCCCTGGCCGGGGACAAGCAAATGAGCAGTTCTTC. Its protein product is CASSPGRGQANEQFF.

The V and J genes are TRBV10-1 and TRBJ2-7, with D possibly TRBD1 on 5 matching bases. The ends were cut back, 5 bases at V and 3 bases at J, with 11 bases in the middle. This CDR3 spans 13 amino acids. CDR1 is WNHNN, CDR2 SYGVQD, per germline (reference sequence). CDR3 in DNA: TGCGCCAGCAGTCGCAGGGAAATCTACGAGCAGTACTTC. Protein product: CASSRREIYEQYF.

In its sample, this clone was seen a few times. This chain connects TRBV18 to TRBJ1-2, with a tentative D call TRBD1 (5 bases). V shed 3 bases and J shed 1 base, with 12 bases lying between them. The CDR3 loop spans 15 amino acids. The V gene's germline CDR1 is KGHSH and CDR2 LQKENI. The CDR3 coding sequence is TGTGCCAGCTCACCGAAGACAGAACGTAACTATGGCTACACCTTC. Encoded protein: CASSPKTERNYGYTF.